This T cell receptor beta chain was profiled in a study of CD8+ T cells in alopecia areata. Reverse transcribed after extraction, RNA yielded cDNA as the sequencing template. TCRdb's table, derived via immunoSEQ multiplex PCR, lists solely in-frame clones and lacks some. The table shows around 200,000 clones, with 50% to 70% occurring only once. The V gene's germline CDR1 is LNHDA and CDR2 SQIVND (reference sequence). This CDR3 is built from 11 residues. Trimming removed 3 bases from V and 6 bases from J, with 4 bases in between. Turning to this clone: Other DNA sequences of this sample code for an identical CDR3.

The chain joins TRBV19 to TRBJ2-3, with no clear D. The source of this sequence is a human donor with alopecia areata. The specimen comprised CD4+ T cells sorted from blood, sampled at week 0. Here the CDR3 DNA reads TGTGCCAGTAGTATCGGGGATACGCAGTATTTT. The encoded protein is CASSIGDTQYF.